Listed below are T cell receptor beta chains from one sample, sequenced in a study of CD8 T cells in ankylosing spondylitis. Using its own MiXCR run on the 5' RACE reads, TCRdb lists one record per CDR3 protein. The table has roughly 490,000 distinct CDR3 sequences, 5.3% seen once. The source material was blood, either unsorted or a sorted T cell fraction (not recorded which). These receptor sequences come from a male donor with ankylosing spondylitis. Both conserved end residues are part of each CDR3.

>TRBV11-2|TRBJ2-3
CATKAKGASTDTQYF
>TRBV6-1|TRBJ1-5
CASRRTGVGNQPQHF
>TRBV10-3|TRBJ2-1
CAISDTSLAWQFF
>TRBV7-8|TRBJ2-2
CASSSRLAGELFF
>TRBV28|TRBJ1-1
CAERALGENTEAFF
>TRBV3-1|TRBJ1-1
CASSQEDLAQAFF
>TRBV11-2|TRBJ2-1
CASSFGGYEQFF
>TRBV6-5|TRBJ1-4
CASSPGPHEKLFF
>TRBV10-3|TRBJ2-7
CAISERWGSSSYEQYF
>TRBV9|TRBJ2-2
CASSPGQITGELFF
>TRBV12-3/TRBV12-4|TRBJ2-7
CASRATFYDEQYF
>TRBV7-2|TRBJ2-3
CASSLMGLLTDTQYF
>TRBV20-1|TRBJ1-5
CSARVLTGANQPQHF
>TRBV5-1|TRBJ2-1
CASSFPRPGQGRNEQFF
>TRBV7-9|TRBJ2-7
CASTLAEDYEQYF
>TRBV20-1|TRBJ1-1
CSAAGTAAYRTMNTEAFF
>TRBV10-3|TRBJ2-2
CAISEGVTGELFF
>TRBV7-2|TRBJ2-3
CASSLGGTGYTDTQYF
>TRBV20-1|TRBJ1-2
CCARIRQTGANYGYTF
>TRBV6-1|TRBJ2-5
CASSTREGGGETQYF
>TRBV7-8|TRBJ1-3
CASSFQGHFSGNTIYF
>TRBV11-2|TRBJ2-7
CASSFWTGRDEQYF
>TRBV6-5|TRBJ1-2
CASSPSASNYGYTF
>TRBV20-1|TRBJ2-3
CSASQDRGKRFIADTQYF
>TRBV2|TRBJ1-6
CASSERDRDSPLHF
>TRBV5-1|TRBJ2-5
CASSFGDSQIETQYF
>TRBV6-6|TRBJ2-1
CASSYSAYNEQFF
>TRBV5-4|TRBJ2-7
CASSLSGGSEQYF
>TRBV12-3/TRBV12-4|TRBJ2-7
CASSLRKGGGPNEQYF
>TRBV27|TRBJ2-1
CASSLLAGGLNEQFF
>TRBV7-2|TRBJ2-7
CASSDYGGPYEQYF
>TRBV7-2|TRBJ2-3
CASSARALVTDTQYF
>TRBV25-1|TRBJ1-1
CASSPYGLTDTEAFF
>TRBV4-2|TRBJ1-3
CASSQAGPGNTIYF
>TRBV12-3/TRBV12-4|TRBJ1-4
CASTADRANEKLFF
>TRBV28|TRBJ1-5
CASSLLPLNQPQHF
>TRBV27|TRBJ2-1
CASSLIAGGVNEQFF
>TRBV20-1|TRBJ2-1
CSARRPGLAKNEQFF
>TRBV28|TRBJ2-3
CASTLGGARLAGGDTQYF
>TRBV15|TRBJ2-1
CATRMGGGSYNEQFF
>TRBV7-9|TRBJ2-3
CASSSAGDTDTQYF